This T cell receptor beta chain was found in a study of cytomegalovirus exposure and HLA in healthy donors. PCR amplification relied on 60 Vbeta primers (plus 13 Jbeta primers). Only in-frame clones appear in the TCRdb table, and some are missing; sequencing was by immunoSEQ multiplex PCR. In the table there are under 200,000 clones, 75% of which are singletons. The study's findings and limits: Later on, a genetic analysis was performed. It linked a missense variant in DCLRE1C with V- and J-gene trimming of TCR beta. Earlier analysis looked at TCR beta V segments, and most were productive about 87% or about 30% of the time. One later analysis reportedly identified an Asian-associated ancestry cluster that showed fewer N-insertions than the 666-donor mean.

Notes on this clone: Its target is unknown.

The germline V gene has CDR1 GTSNPN and CDR2 SVGIG (reference sequence). The CDR3 covers 16 residues. Trimming removed 2 bases from V and 4 bases from J; junction bases left unmatched: 9. Sequencing used PBMCs. The chain combines TRBV30 with TRBJ1-2; 11 positions agree with TRBD1. The TCR originated in a male donor in good health and CMV-seronegative. For the CDR3, the DNA is TGTGCCTGGAGTAGGGGGACAGGGGGTGCCCCCTATGGCTACACCTTC. This translates into CAWSRGTGGAPYGYTF.